This T cell receptor (beta chain) was documented in a study of CD8 T cells in ankylosing spondylitis. Overall study results and limits: Earlier authors reported some of these motif variants in reactive arthritis synovial fluid and blood. A TCR beta motif of several highly homologous variants seemed to mark ankylosing spondylitis blood. Disease-associated clones were reportedly significantly overrepresented in matched ankylosing spondylitis synovial fluid.

Molecular-barcoded quantitative 5'-RACE produced these TCR beta libraries. TCRdb processed the 5' RACE reads anew with MiXCR; each CDR3 protein has one entry. Among about 220,000 distinct CDR3 sequences listed, about 7.3% were seen once. Trimming stripped 3 bases from V and 2 bases from J, with 14 bases between. The CDR3 sequence is 14 residues long. Germline V gene data show CDR1 as DFQATT and CDR2 as SNEGSKA (reference sequence). This clonotype was observed at least ten times. Its matching antigen is unknown. Source material: blood, either unsorted or a sorted T cell fraction (not recorded which). This receptor was taken from a male donor with ankylosing spondylitis. V usage is TRBV20-1 and J usage is TRBJ2-7; unclear D gene. The CDR3: CSASTDLATYEQYF. For the CDR3, the DNA is TGCAGTGCTAGTACCGATTTAGCTACCTACGAGCAGTACTTC.